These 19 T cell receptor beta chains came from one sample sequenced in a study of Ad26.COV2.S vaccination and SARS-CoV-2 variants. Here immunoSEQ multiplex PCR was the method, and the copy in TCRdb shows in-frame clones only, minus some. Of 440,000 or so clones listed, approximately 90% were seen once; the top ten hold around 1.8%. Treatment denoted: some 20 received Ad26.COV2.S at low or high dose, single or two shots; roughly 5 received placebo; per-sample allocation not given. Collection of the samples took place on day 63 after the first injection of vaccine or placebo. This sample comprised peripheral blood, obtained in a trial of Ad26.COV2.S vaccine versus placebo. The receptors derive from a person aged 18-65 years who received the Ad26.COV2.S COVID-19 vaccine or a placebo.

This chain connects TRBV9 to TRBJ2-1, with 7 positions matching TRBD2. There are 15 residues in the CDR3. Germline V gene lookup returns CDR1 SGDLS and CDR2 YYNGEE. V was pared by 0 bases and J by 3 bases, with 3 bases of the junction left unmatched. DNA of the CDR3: TGTGCCAGCAGCGTAGGGGCGGGGGTCTACAATGAGCAGTTCTTC. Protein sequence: CASSVGAGVYNEQFF.

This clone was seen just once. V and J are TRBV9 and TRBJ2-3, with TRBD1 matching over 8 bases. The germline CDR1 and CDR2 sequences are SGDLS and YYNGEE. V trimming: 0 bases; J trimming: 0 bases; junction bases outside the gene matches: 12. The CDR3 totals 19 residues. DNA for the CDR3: TGTGCCAGCAGCGTAGCCGGGACAGGCTATCCTTCTAGCACAGATACGCAGTATTTT. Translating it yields CASSVAGTGYPSSTDTQYF.

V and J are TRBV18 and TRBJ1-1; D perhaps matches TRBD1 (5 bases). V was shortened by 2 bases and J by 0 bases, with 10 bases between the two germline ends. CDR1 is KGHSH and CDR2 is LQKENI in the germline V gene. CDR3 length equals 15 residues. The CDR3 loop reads CASSPRQSMNTEAFF. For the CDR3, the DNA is TGTGCCAGCTCACCAAGACAGAGTATGAACACTGAAGCTTTCTTT.

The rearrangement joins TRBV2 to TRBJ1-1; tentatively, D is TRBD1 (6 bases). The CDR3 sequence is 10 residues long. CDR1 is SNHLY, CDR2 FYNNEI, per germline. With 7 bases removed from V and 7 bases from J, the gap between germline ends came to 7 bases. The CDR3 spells CASKGGEAFF. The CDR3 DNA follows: TGTGCCAGCAAGGGGGGTGAAGCTTTCTTT.

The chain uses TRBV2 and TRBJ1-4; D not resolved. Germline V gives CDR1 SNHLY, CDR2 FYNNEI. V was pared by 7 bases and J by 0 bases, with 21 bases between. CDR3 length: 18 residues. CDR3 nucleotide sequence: TGTGCCAGCAAGGCGTGGGGTTTCCGCTTGGCAACTAATGAAAAACTGTTTTTT. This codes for CASKAWGFRLATNEKLFF.

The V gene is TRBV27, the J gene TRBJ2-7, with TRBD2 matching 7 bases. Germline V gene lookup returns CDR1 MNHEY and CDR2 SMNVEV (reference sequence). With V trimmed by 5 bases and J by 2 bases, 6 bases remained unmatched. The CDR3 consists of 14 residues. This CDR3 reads CASSASGPTYEQYF. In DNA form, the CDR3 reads TGTGCCAGCAGTGCTAGCGGACCCACCTACGAGCAGTACTTC.

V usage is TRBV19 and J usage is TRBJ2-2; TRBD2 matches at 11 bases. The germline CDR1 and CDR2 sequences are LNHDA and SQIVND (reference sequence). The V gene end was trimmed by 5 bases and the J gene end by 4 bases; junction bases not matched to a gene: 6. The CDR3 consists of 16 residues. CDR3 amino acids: CASSPIAGGPTGELFF. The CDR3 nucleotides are TGTGCCAGTAGTCCCATAGCGGGGGGGCCCACCGGGGAGCTGTTTTTT. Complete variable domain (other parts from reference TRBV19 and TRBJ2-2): DGGITQSPKYLFRKEGQNVTLSCEQNLNHDAMYWYRQDPGQGLRLIYYSQIVNDFQKGDIAEGYSVSREKKESFPLTVTSAQKNPTAFYLCASSPIAGGPTGELFFGEGSRLTVL.

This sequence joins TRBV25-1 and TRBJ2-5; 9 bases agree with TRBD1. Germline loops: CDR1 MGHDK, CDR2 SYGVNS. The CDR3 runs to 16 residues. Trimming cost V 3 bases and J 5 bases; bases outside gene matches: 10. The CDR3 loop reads CASSEMGTGSIETQYF. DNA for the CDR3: TGTGCCAGCAGTGAGATGGGGACAGGGTCCATCGAGACCCAGTACTTC.

The CDR3 here is CASSPLGQGTSNYGYTF. The CDR3 bases are TGTGCCAGCTCACCGCTTGGACAGGGTACCTCTAACTATGGCTACACCTTC. The chain combines TRBV18 with TRBJ1-2; 8 bases fit TRBD1. Trimming took 3 bases from V and 0 from J; bases not matched to a gene: 9. CDR3 size: 17 residues. The germline V gene encodes CDR1 KGHSH and CDR2 LQKENI.

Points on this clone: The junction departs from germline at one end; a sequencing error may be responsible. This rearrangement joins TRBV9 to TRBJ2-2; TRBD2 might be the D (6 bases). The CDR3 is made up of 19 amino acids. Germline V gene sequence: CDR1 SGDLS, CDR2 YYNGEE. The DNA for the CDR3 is TGTGCCGGCAGCGCCGGTCCGGGGCGGGGCAAACCGAACACCGGGGAGCTGTTTTTT. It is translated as CAGSAGPGRGKPNTGELFF.

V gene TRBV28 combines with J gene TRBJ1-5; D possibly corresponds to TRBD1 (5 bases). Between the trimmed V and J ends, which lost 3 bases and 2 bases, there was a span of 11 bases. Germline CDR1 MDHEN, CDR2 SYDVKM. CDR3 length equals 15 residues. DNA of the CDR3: TGTGCCAGCAGTTTGCGGGGGAGCGGCAATCAGCCCCAGCATTTT. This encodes CASSLRGSGNQPQHF.

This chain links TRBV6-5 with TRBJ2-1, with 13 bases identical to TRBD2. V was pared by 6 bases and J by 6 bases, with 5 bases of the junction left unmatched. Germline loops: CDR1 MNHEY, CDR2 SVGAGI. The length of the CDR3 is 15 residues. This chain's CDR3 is CASRILAGGPNEQFF. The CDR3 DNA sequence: TGTGCCAGCAGAATACTAGCGGGAGGGCCCAATGAGCAGTTCTTC.

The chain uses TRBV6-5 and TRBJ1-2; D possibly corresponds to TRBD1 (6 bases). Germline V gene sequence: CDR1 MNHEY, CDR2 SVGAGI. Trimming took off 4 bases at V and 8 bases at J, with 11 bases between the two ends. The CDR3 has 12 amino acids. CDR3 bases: TGTGCCAGCAGTTTACAGGGAGGCGGCTACACCTTC. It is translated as CASSLQGGGYTF.

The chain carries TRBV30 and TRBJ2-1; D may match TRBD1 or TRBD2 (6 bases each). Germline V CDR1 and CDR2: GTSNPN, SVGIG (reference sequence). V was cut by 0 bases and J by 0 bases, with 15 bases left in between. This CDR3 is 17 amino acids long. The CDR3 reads CAWSVGGTYFSYNEQFF. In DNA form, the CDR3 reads TGTGCCTGGAGTGTCGGAGGGACATATTTCTCCTACAATGAGCAGTTCTTC. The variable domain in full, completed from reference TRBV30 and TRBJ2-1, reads SQTIHQWPATLVQPVGSPLSLECTVEGTSNPNLYWYRQAAGRGLQLLFYSVGIGQISSEVPQNLSASRPQDRQFILSSKKLLLSDSGFYLCAWSVGGTYFSYNEQFFGPGTRLTVL.

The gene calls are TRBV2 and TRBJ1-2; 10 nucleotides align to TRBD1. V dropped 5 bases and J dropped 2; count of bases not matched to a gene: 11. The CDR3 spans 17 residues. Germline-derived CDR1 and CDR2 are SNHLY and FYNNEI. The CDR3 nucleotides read TGTGCCAGCAGTTACACCACGAGGACAGGGGGAAACTATGGCTACACCTTC. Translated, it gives CASSYTTRTGGNYGYTF.

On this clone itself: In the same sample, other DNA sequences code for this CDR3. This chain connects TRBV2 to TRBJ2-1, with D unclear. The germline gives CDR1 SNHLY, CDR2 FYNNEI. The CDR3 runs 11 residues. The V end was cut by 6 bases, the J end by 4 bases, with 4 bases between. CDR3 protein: CASREYNEQFF. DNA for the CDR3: TGTGCCAGCAGGGAGTACAATGAGCAGTTCTTC.

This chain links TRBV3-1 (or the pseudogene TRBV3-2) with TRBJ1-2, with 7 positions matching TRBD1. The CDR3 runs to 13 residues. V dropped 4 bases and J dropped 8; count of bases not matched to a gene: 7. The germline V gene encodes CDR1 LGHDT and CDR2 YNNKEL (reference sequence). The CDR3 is CASSLDRQGGYTF. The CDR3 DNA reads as TGTGCCAGCAGCCTGGACAGGCAGGGGGGCTACACCTTC.

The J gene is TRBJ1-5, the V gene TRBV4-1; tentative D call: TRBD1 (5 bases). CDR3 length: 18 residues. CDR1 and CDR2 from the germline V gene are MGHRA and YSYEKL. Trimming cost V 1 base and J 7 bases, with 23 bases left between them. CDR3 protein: CASSQVLYGGASRQPQHF. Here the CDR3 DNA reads TGCGCCAGCAGCCAAGTACTATATGGCGGGGCCAGCAGACAGCCCCAGCATTTT.

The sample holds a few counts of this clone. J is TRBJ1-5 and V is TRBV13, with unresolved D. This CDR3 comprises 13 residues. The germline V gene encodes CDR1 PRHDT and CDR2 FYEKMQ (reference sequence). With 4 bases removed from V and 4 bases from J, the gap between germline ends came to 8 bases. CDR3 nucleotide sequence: TGTGCCAGCAGCTCTTCAGGTAATCAGCCCCAGCATTTT. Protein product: CASSSSGNQPQHF.